The clone carrying this T cell receptor beta chain occurred a few times. Antigen unknown. An end of the junction does not agree with germline; a read error may underlie this. This specimen belongs to a study of blood T cells in healthy people across ages. Study results and limitations: Estimated diversity that came from one million T cells was considered an underestimate. Naive CD4+ cells and diversity were both higher in long-lived donors than in aged donors.

The V gene's germline CDR1 is DFQATT and CDR2 SNEGSKA (reference sequence). This CDR3 is built from 15 residues. A second PCR of 7 to 11 cycles used a sample-barcoded 5' primer and a J-beta primer mix. Tagging of each cDNA molecule was performed by a template-switch adaptor with 12 random nucleotides. From the 5' RACE reads, TCRdb called clonotypes with MiXCR, one entry per CDR3 protein. The repertoire has fewer than 1 million distinct CDR3 sequences, around 42% of them found once; the top ten carry around 21%. Sample: blood. The genes are TRBV20-1 and TRBJ2-3, with unresolved D. The TCR comes from a man in his fifties or sixties in good health. CDR3 region: CSARVVGRRTDTRYF. CDR3 nucleotides: TGCAGTGCTAGAGTAGTGGGAAGGCGCACAGATACGCGGTATTTT.